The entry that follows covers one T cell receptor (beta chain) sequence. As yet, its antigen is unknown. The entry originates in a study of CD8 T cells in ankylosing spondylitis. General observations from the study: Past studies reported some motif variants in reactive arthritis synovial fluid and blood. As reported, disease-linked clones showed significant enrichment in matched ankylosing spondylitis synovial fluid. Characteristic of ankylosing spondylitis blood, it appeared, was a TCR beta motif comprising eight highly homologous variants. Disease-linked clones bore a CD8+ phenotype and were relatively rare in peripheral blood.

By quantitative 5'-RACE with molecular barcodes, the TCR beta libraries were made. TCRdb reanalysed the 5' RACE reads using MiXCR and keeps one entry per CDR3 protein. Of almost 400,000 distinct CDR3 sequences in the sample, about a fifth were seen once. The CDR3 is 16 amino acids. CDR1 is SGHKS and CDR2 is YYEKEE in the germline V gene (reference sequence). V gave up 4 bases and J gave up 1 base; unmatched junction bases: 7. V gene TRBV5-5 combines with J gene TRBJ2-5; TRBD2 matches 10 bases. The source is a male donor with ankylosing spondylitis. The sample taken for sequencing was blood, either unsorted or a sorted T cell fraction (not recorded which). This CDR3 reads CASSLGLAAVQETQYF. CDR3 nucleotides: TGTGCCAGCAGCCTAGGACTAGCGGCCGTCCAAGAGACCCAGTACTTC.